One sample yielded the 32 T cell receptor beta chains listed below, sequenced in a study of blood T cell repertoires in COVID-19 (dated by TCRdb to between 2020 and 2021). Library preparation used the immunoSEQ multiplex PCR assay. TCRdb holds this immuneACCESS table with in-frame rearrangements only. Some clones are missing; in checked studies, unresolved V genes explain under half, and the rest has no known cause. The sample profile shows roughly 400,000 clones; over 75% of them were found once. Roughly 2% of the sample is in the top ten clones. The material sequenced was PBMCs or T cells enriched from blood (not recorded which). The receptors originated from a woman between 35 and 50 years old with acute COVID-19.

V and J are TRBV18 and TRBJ1-3; 7 nucleotides match TRBD1. The CDR3 totals 19 residues. Germline assignment: CDR1 KGHSH and CDR2 LQKENI. Germline trimming cut 6 bases from V and 0 bases from J; bases unmatched to any gene: 17. The CDR3 sequence is CASSPIRRDRDVSGNTIYF. CDR3 coding DNA: TGTGCCAGCTCCCCAATTCGGCGAGACAGGGATGTCTCTGGAAACACCATATATTTT.

V gene TRBV6-5 combines with J gene TRBJ1-1; possibly TRBD1 for D (6 bases). CDR1 is MNHEY, CDR2 SVGAGI, per germline. CDR3 size: 15 residues. V was shortened by 9 bases and J by 3 bases, with 20 bases between the two germline ends. The CDR3, as DNA: TGTGCCAGTTGGGGGCGCTCGGGTTTGGACACTGAAGCTTTCTTT. This gives the protein CASWGRSGLDTEAFF.

J is TRBJ2-3 and V is TRBV6-5, with 7 bases lining up with TRBD2. The germline gives CDR1 MNHEY, CDR2 SVGAGI. V was clipped by 8 bases and J by 4 bases; unmatched bases: 12. The CDR3 covers 15 residues. The CDR3 reads CASGAGLGLPDTQYF. DNA of the CDR3: TGTGCCAGCGGAGCAGGACTAGGTCTCCCAGATACGCAGTATTTT.

This clone was seen a few times. The genes are TRBV3-1 (or the pseudogene TRBV3-2) and TRBJ2-3; D uncertain. This CDR3 has 13 amino acids. Germline assignment: CDR1 LGHDT and CDR2 YNNKEL (reference sequence). V lost 4 bases to trimming and J lost 11 bases, with 16 bases between them. CDR3 amino acids: CASSPVRDPGQYF. The CDR3 nucleotides read TGTGCCAGCAGCCCAGTACGAGATCCGGGGCAGTATTTT.

The rearrangement joins TRBV12-3 or TRBV12-4 to TRBJ2-5; TRBD1 is a possible D gene (6 bases). CDR3 size: 13 residues. V was trimmed by 4 bases and J by 4 bases, leaving 10 bases between them. This chain's CDR3 is CASSSGQRETQYF. The CDR3 DNA reads TGTGCCAGCAGTTCCGGACAGAGAGAGACCCAGTACTTC.

The chain recombines TRBV7-8 with TRBJ1-1; tentatively, D is TRBD1 (6 bases). The V end was cut by 5 bases, the J end by 1 base, with 11 bases between. CDR1 SGHVS and CDR2 FQNEAQ come from the germline V gene. This CDR3 region has 14 residues. The CDR3 DNA sequence: TGTGCCAGCAGCGTGCAGGGGACGAACACTGAAGCTTTCTTT. This translates into CASSVQGTNTEAFF.

The chain uses TRBV11-2 and TRBJ1-1; D gene ambiguous. This CDR3 is built from 17 residues. The germline CDR1 and CDR2 sequences are SGHAT and FQNNGV. V was pared by 5 bases and J by 2 bases, with 21 bases between. The CDR3 region is CASSLLRLSTLNTEAFF. Here the CDR3 DNA reads TGTGCCAGCAGCCTCTTGAGGCTAAGTACATTAAACACTGAAGCTTTCTTT.

This clone turned up a few times. The rearrangement links TRBV10-3 to TRBJ2-2, with TRBD2 matching over 8 bases. The CDR3 is made up of 16 amino acids. From germline, CDR1 is ENHRY and CDR2 SYGVKD. Trimming removed 3 bases from V and 4 bases from J; junction bases left unmatched: 7. The CDR3 DNA sequence: TGTGCCATCAGTGAATGGCGGGGGGACCTCACCGGGGAGCTGTTTTTT. It is translated as CAISEWRGDLTGELFF.

Here the CDR3 reads CASSPISGGDYEQYF. The DNA of the CDR3 is TGCGCCAGCAGCCCGATTAGCGGGGGGGACTACGAGCAGTACTTC. This chain links TRBV5-1 with TRBJ2-7; 11 bases match TRBD2. The CDR3 is 15 residues long. CDR1 and CDR2 (germline): SGHRS, YFSETQ. The trim removed 4 bases at V and 3 bases at J, leaving 6 bases unmatched.

The rearrangement links TRBV27 to TRBJ2-5, with TRBD1 matching over 8 bases. CDR3 length equals 15 residues. V dropped 3 bases and J dropped 2; count of bases not matched to a gene: 5. Germline V gene lookup returns CDR1 MNHEY and CDR2 SMNVEV (reference sequence). The CDR3 here is CASSFGTGGQETQYF. The CDR3 nucleotides read TGTGCCAGCAGTTTTGGGACAGGCGGTCAAGAGACCCAGTACTTC.

The V and J genes are TRBV4-2 and TRBJ1-2; maybe TRBD1 (5 bases). V was trimmed by 4 bases and J by 4 bases, leaving 19 bases between them. CDR1 is LGHNA, CDR2 YNFKEQ, per germline. CDR3 length: 16 amino acids. The CDR3 DNA is TGTGCCAGCAGCCCGGCGGGGAGGGGAAAGGGCTATGGCTACACCTTC. Its protein is CASSPAGRGKGYGYTF.

The genes are TRBV6-5 and TRBJ1-2; TRBD1 matches 7 bases. CDR3 length: 12 amino acids. The V gene's germline CDR1 is MNHEY and CDR2 SVGAGI. The J segment lost 7 bases and the V segment lost 10 bases, leaving 9 bases of the junction unmatched. CDR3 coding DNA: TGTGCCACCCGACAGGGTTTGGGTGGCTACACCTTC. It codes for CATRQGLGGYTF.

This sequence joins TRBV5-1 and TRBJ1-1; TRBD1 agrees at 9 bases. The V segment lost 5 bases and the J segment 7 bases; nucleotides outside the gene matches: 9. CDR3 length: 14 residues. Germline V gives CDR1 SGHRS, CDR2 YFSETQ. The CDR3 nucleotides are TGCGCCAGCAGGTTCCTACAGGGGGCCAGTGAAGCTTTCTTT. Its protein product is CASRFLQGASEAFF.

The sample holds a few counts of this clone. The V gene is TRBV5-5, the J gene TRBJ2-5; 8 nucleotides agree with TRBD1. CDR3 length: 14 amino acids. From germline, CDR1 is SGHKS and CDR2 YYEKEE (reference sequence). The V segment lost 3 bases and the J segment 0 bases; nucleotides outside the gene matches: 1. The CDR3 region is CASSWDRNQETQYF. The CDR3 region has the DNA TGTGCCAGCAGCTGGGACAGGAACCAAGAGACCCAGTACTTC.

The V call is TRBV7-9, the J call TRBJ1-4; D is unresolved. CDR3 length equals 16 residues. Germline V gene sequence: CDR1 SEHNR, CDR2 FQNEAQ (reference sequence). V dropped 6 bases and J dropped 0 bases, with 14 bases sitting between them. The CDR3 DNA follows: TGTGCCAGCAGAGCCAGAAGACTATCAACTAATGAAAAACTGTTTTTT. Translated, it gives CASRARRLSTNEKLFF.

This chain joins TRBV9 and TRBJ2-2; D may be TRBD1 (5 bases). The CDR3 sequence is 15 residues long. Germline values: CDR1 SGDLS, CDR2 YYNGEE. The ends were cut back, 0 bases at V and 4 bases at J, with 10 bases in the middle. The CDR3 DNA reads as TGTGCCAGCAGCGTAGAGGGGTCGCGCACCGGGGAGCTGTTTTTT. Translation gives CASSVEGSRTGELFF.

The chain is built from TRBV2 and TRBJ1-4, with TRBD1 identical over 7 bases. J gave up 5 bases and V 9 bases, and 6 bases lay outside the gene matches. The CDR3 is made up of 13 amino acids. Germline assignment: CDR1 SNHLY and CDR2 FYNNEI. CDR3 in DNA: TGTGCCAGTGACCGGGACAGAAATGAAAAACTGTTTTTT. Translated, it gives CASDRDRNEKLFF.

This chain uses TRBV7-9 with TRBJ2-7; 8 bases align to TRBD2. Trimming removed 4 bases from V and 5 bases from J; junction bases left unmatched: 16. This CDR3 is 17 amino acids long. The V gene's germline CDR1 is SEHNR and CDR2 FQNEAQ (reference sequence). CDR3 amino acids: CASSSPSGGRRSHEQYF. The CDR3 nucleotides are TGTGCCAGCAGCTCTCCATCGGGAGGGAGGCGGTCCCACGAGCAGTACTTC.

J is TRBJ1-2 and V is TRBV6-5, with D maybe TRBD1 (6 bases). The V gene's germline CDR1 is MNHEY and CDR2 SVGAGI. CDR3 length: 14 amino acids. Trimming removed 6 bases from V and 10 bases from J, with 21 bases in between. Written as DNA, the CDR3 is TGTGCCAGCAGGGGCCTCACAGGGATACCTTCCTACACCTTC. Translating gives CASRGLTGIPSYTF.

In this sample, this clone turned up a few times. V gene TRBV6-5 combines with J gene TRBJ1-3, with TRBD1 matching 7 bases. J gave up 1 base and V 5 bases, and 5 bases lay outside the gene matches. Germline loops: CDR1 MNHEY, CDR2 SVGAGI. The CDR3 length is 15 residues. The CDR3 here is CASSRTTGSGNTIYF. The CDR3 DNA is TGTGCCAGCAGTCGAACGACAGGGTCTGGAAACACCATATATTTT.

This clone was detected once. The chain combines TRBV9 with TRBJ2-1, with 8 bases lining up with TRBD1. V lost 4 bases to trimming and J lost 5 bases; unmatched junction nucleotides: 5. CDR1 and CDR2 from the germline V gene are SGDLS and YYNGEE. The CDR3 length is 14 residues. The CDR3 DNA sequence: TGTGCCAGCAGCAGGGGACAGGAGAACAATGAGCAGTTCTTC. Protein: CASSRGQENNEQFF.

The rearrangement links TRBV2 to TRBJ1-1, with D perhaps TRBD1 (5 bases). Germline V CDR1 and CDR2: SNHLY, FYNNEI. CDR3 length equals 16 residues. Trimming took off 5 bases at V and 4 bases at J, with 20 bases between the two ends. The CDR3 loop reads CASSIRHRGIGTEAFF. CDR3 DNA sequence: TGTGCCAGCAGTATCCGTCACCGGGGGATAGGCACTGAAGCTTTCTTT.

This chain joins TRBV6-4 and TRBJ1-3; D is ambiguous. The length of the CDR3 is 17 residues. Between the trimmed V and J ends, which lost 0 bases and 1 base, there was a span of 13 bases. Per the germline V gene, CDR1 is MRHNA and CDR2 is SNTAGT. DNA for the CDR3: TGTGCCAGCAGTGACTCGTTTCAGCGGGGTTCTGGAAACACCATATATTTT. Its translation: CASSDSFQRGSGNTIYF.

The gene calls are TRBV27 and TRBJ2-7, with 10 nucleotides matching TRBD2. The J segment lost 6 bases and the V segment lost 6 bases, leaving 5 bases of the junction unmatched. The germline CDR1 and CDR2 sequences are MNHEY and SMNVEV (reference sequence). This CDR3 region has 13 residues. The CDR3 loop reads CASRGTSEAEQYF. As DNA, the CDR3 is TGTGCCAGCAGGGGGACTAGCGAGGCCGAGCAGTACTTC.

The chain combines TRBV19 with TRBJ1-2; possible D gene TRBD1, 5 bases. The V end was cut by 6 bases, the J end by 3 bases, with 17 bases between. The CDR3 has 15 residues. The germline CDR1 and CDR2 sequences are LNHDA and SQIVND (reference sequence). The CDR3 region has the DNA TGTGCCAGTAGCCCCGGTAGGGGTGGGGACTATGGCTACACCTTC. Translation gives CASSPGRGGDYGYTF.

The chain employs TRBV7-8 and TRBJ2-2; 7 nucleotides line up with TRBD1. The CDR3 is 15 amino acids. The junction had 11 bases not matched to a gene; V was cut back by 2 bases and J by 11 bases. Germline CDR1 SGHVS, CDR2 FQNEAQ. The CDR3 bases are TGTGCCAGCAGCTTACGACAGGGACCCTCGAGAGAGCTGTTTTTT. Translated, it gives CASSLRQGPSRELFF.

This clone came up once. The rearrangement joins TRBV2 to TRBJ1-6, with a tentative D call TRBD1 (6 bases). Trimming took 5 bases from V and 11 from J, leaving 22 bases between them. From germline, CDR1 is SNHLY and CDR2 FYNNEI. The CDR3 is 16 residues long. The chain's CDR3 is CASSPYRVGHGTPLHF. The CDR3 bases are TGTGCCAGCAGTCCGTACAGGGTTGGACACGGGACACCCCTCCACTTT.

The gene calls are TRBV30 and TRBJ1-6, with D possibly matching TRBD1 (5 bases). Germline CDR1 and CDR2: GTSNPN and SVGIG (reference sequence). V lost 3 bases and J lost 8, with 14 bases in between. This CDR3 has 14 residues. The CDR3 nucleotides are TGTGCCTGGAGGTACTCAGGGCAACATTCACCCCTCCACTTT. This translates into CAWRYSGQHSPLHF. The whole variable domain, remainder taken from reference TRBV30 and TRBJ1-6, is SQTIHQWPATLVQPVGSPLSLECTVEGTSNPNLYWYRQAAGRGLQLLFYSVGIGQISSEVPQNLSASRPQDRQFILSSKKLLLSDSGFYLCAWRYSGQHSPLHFGNGTRLTVT.

The rearrangement links TRBV4-2 to TRBJ2-7; 13 positions match TRBD2. CDR3 length equals 15 residues. CDR1 and CDR2 from the germline V gene are LGHNA and YNFKEQ. V was clipped by 0 bases and J by 5 bases; unmatched bases: 1. CDR3 DNA: TGTGCCAGCAGCCAAGAACTAGCGGGGGGGCACGAGCAGTACTTC. Translated, it gives CASSQELAGGHEQYF.

The chain couples TRBV2 to TRBJ1-2; D call uncertain. The CDR3 consists of 15 residues. V dropped 7 bases and J dropped 2 bases, with 17 bases sitting between them. CDR1 is SNHLY and CDR2 is FYNNEI in the germline V gene. Here the CDR3 DNA reads TGTGCCAGCACCGGGGTAGGAACCGGGAACTATGGCTACACCTTC. It encodes CASTGVGTGNYGYTF. Complete variable domain (other parts from reference TRBV2 and TRBJ1-2): EPEVTQTPSHQVTQMGQEVILRCVPISNHLYFYWYRQILGQKVEFLVSFYNNEISEKSEIFDDQFSVERPDGSNFTLKIRSTKLEDSAMYFCASTGVGTGNYGYTFGSGTRLTVV.

This chain links TRBV30 with TRBJ1-2; D ambiguous. Germline V CDR1 and CDR2: GTSNPN, SVGIG (reference sequence). V dropped 0 bases and J dropped 8 bases, with 16 bases sitting between them. The CDR3 consists of 14 residues. The CDR3 region is CAWSVSPSPRGYTF. DNA for the CDR3: TGTGCCTGGAGTGTTAGCCCTTCCCCTCGGGGCTACACCTTC. Combining the CDR3 with reference TRBV30 and TRBJ1-2 gives the whole variable domain SQTIHQWPATLVQPVGSPLSLECTVEGTSNPNLYWYRQAAGRGLQLLFYSVGIGQISSEVPQNLSASRPQDRQFILSSKKLLLSDSGFYLCAWSVSPSPRGYTFGSGTRLTVV.

The chain joins TRBV19 to TRBJ1-1; no definite D call. The CDR3 is made up of 14 amino acids. Trimming took 5 bases from V and 11 from J, leaving 21 bases between them. Per the germline V gene, CDR1 is LNHDA and CDR2 is SQIVND (reference sequence). The DNA for the CDR3 is TGTGCCAGTAGTCCCCACCCGCGGGTCGGGGAGGCTTTCTTT. Amino acids: CASSPHPRVGEAFF.